This note documents a single TCR beta chain sequence. The antigen remains unidentified. During its preparation, the TCRbeta library received unique molecular identifiers. Each CDR3 protein is one row after TCRdb ran MiXCR on the PCR reads. The sample holds roughly 82,000 distinct CDR3 sequences, approximately 14% seen once. This sample is drawn from a study of T-cell reconstitution after alpha-beta-depleted transplantation in children. General observations from the study: Surviving recipient T cells and thymic progenitors produced the high day-60 TCRbeta diversity seen in some patients. Alpha-beta T cells about two months after transplant reportedly derived from several hundred expanded graft clones. Newly produced T cells mostly accounted for T-cell counts and diversity one year post-transplant.

This CDR3 is 14 amino acids long. V gave up 3 bases and J gave up 7 bases; unmatched junction bases: 2. The germline V gene encodes CDR1 SGDLS and CDR2 YYNGEE. This receptor was obtained from a male patient under 10 years old who had a stem cell transplant for acute lymphoblastic leukemia, so the T cells may come from the graft donor. The material sequenced was PBMCs, mostly from graft donor cells, taken 180 days after TCRalphabeta/CD19-depleted stem cell transplant. This sequence joins TRBV9 and TRBJ2-4; 12 positions agree with TRBD1. The CDR3 DNA follows: TGTGCCAGCAGCGCGGGACAGGGGGCGAACATTCAGTACTTC. It yields the protein CASSAGQGANIQYF.